This T cell receptor (beta chain) was documented in a study of STAT3 mutations in large granular lymphocyte leukemia. Study-wide results and caveats: Every T-cell large granular lymphocyte leukemia patient had at least one immunodominant TCR beta clonotype.

The CDR3 runs 14 residues. Trimming left V 4 bases short and J 2 bases short, with 12 bases between. Germline V gene sequence: CDR1 SEHNR, CDR2 FQNEAQ (reference sequence). Assay: immunoSEQ multiplex PCR; the TCRdb copy retains only in-frame clones and omits some. Of under 15,000 clones listed, 65% to 85% are singletons. Relative to its sample, this clone is medium-sized. What it binds is not known. V usage is TRBV7-9 and J usage is TRBJ2-7, with D possibly being TRBD2 (5 bases). The TCR comes from a man between 60 and 75 years old with T-cell large granular lymphocyte leukemia. Some clones in this sample may be carry-over from other donors' samples. Sequences were obtained from peripheral blood mononuclear cells. The CDR3 bases are TGTGCCAGCAGCTCCCCCCTAGCAGCCTACGAGCAGTACTTC. Translating gives CASSSPLAAYEQYF.